This T cell receptor beta chain was profiled in a study of shared clonotypes between healthy human individuals (dated by TCRdb to about 2020). For the study in its entirety: Three men and a couple of women, aged 18 to 49 years, made up the cohort. Per donor, three plates each were used for CD4 naive and CD4 memory, two for CD8 naive, and one for CD8 memory. The study deeply sequenced blood TCR repertoires of about 5 healthy adults to estimate repertoire size and the extent of clonotype sharing between individuals. Leukapheresis yielded between about 0.94 and 9.5 billion PBMCs per donor. To increase sequencing depth and limit assay-specific biases, TCR repertoire library preparation and sequencing were carried out by different laboratories using diverse techniques.

The study at large found these results: Naive subsets generally had larger estimated clonotype richness than memory subsets did. Around 5.4% of naive CD4, 3% to 3.5% of naive CD8, 2.3% of memory CD4, and 0.35% to 0.4% of memory CD8 clonotypes were shared across a few donors. Incomplete sequencing was indicated by rarefaction of sorted-subset datasets, despite the large sequencing depth. Higher generation probabilities were observed for clonotypes shared by all four sorted-subset donors than for non-shared clonotypes. Sampling was restricted to blood, and TCR repertoires in tissues likely differ from the TCR repertoires found in blood. Pairwise subsampling indicated that sequencing depth was expected to affect the degree of clonotype sharing among donors. The small number of donors limited the genetic and exposure-history diversity represented.

The germline V gene specifies MNHNS as CDR1 and SASEGT as CDR2. The V and J ends are trimmed by 4 bases and 6 bases, leaving 7 bases between them. Inclusive of the bounding cysteine and phenylalanine, the CDR3 is 12 residues long. Just the 36-base CDR3 DNA is kept, in frame starting at base 1. As to this clone: Its antigen has not been determined. No base quality values were provided; no much bigger clone lies one nucleotide off.

Using the deep immunoSEQ assay, TCR CDR3 regions were amplified from genomic DNA by multiplex PCR. Genomic DNA extracted from each cell subset was distributed evenly over all wells of several immunoSEQ 96-well plates, and each plate served as one replicate. Each replicate PCR for sorted subsets received around 0.2 ug genomic DNA, equal to about 30,000 T cell genomes. Purified libraries were measured with a Qubit 3.0 fluorometer, size-checked on a Bioanalyzer 2100, and measured again with the KAPA Library Quantification kit. Every immunoSEQ 96-well plate was sequenced on a separate single-read 150-cycle Illumina NextSeq 550 flow cell. The authors' analysis ran thus. Because the immunoSEQ output included only junctional sequences and no quality scores, the filtering could not be the same as the filtering used for full-length reads. Sequences were annotated with PyIR, a Python wrapper for IgBLAST v1.9, and V/J genes and CDR3 were assigned using IMGT germline references. Reads were filtered out if the reads had weak V/J assignments (E-value above 1e-6), no CDR3, stop codons, out-of-frame junctions, or ambiguous translated residues. V3J clonotypes were defined by identical inferred V gene, J gene, and CDR3 amino acid sequence. To compute the percentage overlap between repertoires, the number of shared unique clonotypes was divided by the size of the smaller repertoire. Repertoire richness was assessed with RTK rarefaction, the Chao1 estimator, and Recon v2.1 estimates of unobserved clonotypes. Generation probabilities were computed with OLGA for all TCRbeta clonotypes obtained by the gDNA method from four donors. In its TCRdb copy, this immuneACCESS table keeps in-frame sequences only and misses some clones. Where compared with another copy, unresolved V genes explain less than half of these, and the others have no known cause. V and J calls and clone size follow that table, whereas D and trimming were derived from the DNA. Present in this sample are some 240,000 clones, 50% to 75% of which were seen just once. The ten biggest clones cover roughly 10% of the sample.

Donors were healthy HIV-negative adults with no recently reported acute infections or vaccinations. Only Caucasian adults living in Nashville, Tennessee, USA were represented among the donors. CD4+ T cells were enriched through magnetic negative selection, after which naive cells were positively selected on CD45RA and the remaining negative fraction served as the memory subset. Blood was obtained by leukapheresis, after which PBMCs were separated by Ficoll-Histopaque density gradient centrifugation and cryopreserved in liquid nitrogen vapor phase. Purity and quantity of every magnetically sorted T cell population were checked by analytical flow cytometry. Genomic DNA was isolated from each sorted fraction and quantified by UV absorbance on a Nanodrop 2000c.

The sequence is built from TRBV6-1 and TRBJ1-3; the D gene identity is not certain. Sequencing used memory CD4+ T cells sorted from blood. This specimen's cell subset or site label, interpreted: CD45RA-negative fraction. This clonotype originated in a man in his thirties or forties in good health. The CDR3 has the sequence CASSAIINTIYF. The sequenced DNA is TGTGCCAGCAGTGCCATTATAAACACCATATATTTT.